The clone carrying this T cell receptor (beta chain) was detected many times. The data were taken from a study of CD8 T cells in ankylosing spondylitis. The ends lost 0 bases at V and 7 bases at J; junction bases unmatched: 12. This CDR3 has 16 residues. Germline V gene lookup returns CDR1 DFQATT and CDR2 SNEGSKA (reference sequence). TCRdb re-called the 5' RACE reads with MiXCR, one entry per CDR3 protein. The sample has about 110,000 distinct CDR3 sequences, less than 25% seen once; the top ten hold roughly an eighth. Source material: synovial fluid, either unsorted or a sorted T cell fraction (not recorded which). The rearrangement uses TRBV20-1 and TRBJ2-1; 7 bases agree with TRBD2. This clonotype was obtained from a male donor with ankylosing spondylitis. The CDR3 loop reads CSARDSSGGSVNEQFF. The CDR3 DNA is TGCAGTGCTAGAGATTCCAGCGGCGGGAGCGTTAATGAGCAGTTCTTC.